The T cell receptor beta chain under discussion was sequenced for a study of neoadjuvant nivolumab and ipilimumab in lung cancer (dated by TCRdb to the early 2020s). Study-wide context: In the NEOSTAR trial, nivolumab was administered intravenously at 3 mg/kg on days 1, 15 and 29, and the combination arm also received ipilimumab 1 mg/kg on day 1 only. For each study arm, the primary endpoint of the trial was the rate of major pathologic response (MPR) in the intention-to-treat population. TCR repertoires in pretherapy (baseline) peripheral blood were compared with TCR repertoires in tumors resected at surgery after neoadjuvant immune checkpoint blockade. Matched pretherapy and resected tumor pairs were analyzed for seven patients, of whom four received nivolumab and three received nivolumab plus ipilimumab. Of the approximately 44 patients with operable NSCLC treated in the trial, roughly 23 were randomized to nivolumab monotherapy and roughly 20 to nivolumab plus ipilimumab. The research as a whole found: Greater TCR richness and clonality were observed in resected tumors than in tumor-adjacent uninvolved lung, and increases were observed in more dual-therapy-treated tumors. TCR richness in pretherapy blood showed a positive correlation with richness in tumors resected after neoadjuvant therapy (Spearman R of about 0.81). From pretherapy to surgery, tumor T-cell richness and clonality went up in three of three dual-therapy tumors, versus only two of four nivolumab-treated tumors. No significant correlation was found between TCR clonality and pathologic tumor regression, and only one major-pathologic-response sample was available for the clonality analysis. TCR sequencing was performed in a small number of samples.

The meaning of the sample's time point label: at surgical resection after neoadjuvant nivolumab +/- ipilimumab. Samples were obtained from the phase 2 randomized NEOSTAR trial, in which neoadjuvant nivolumab or nivolumab plus ipilimumab followed by surgery was tested in operable NSCLC. The CDR3 measures 17 amino acids from cysteine to phenylalanine. Only the CDR3 region is kept as DNA, spanning 51 bases read in frame from base 1. The junction shows trimming of 0 bases on V and 3 bases on J, and the gene matches do not reach 9 bases of it. Taken from the germline V gene, the CDR1 and CDR2 loops are SGDLS and YYNGEE. About this clone itself: Its antigen has not been determined. Base-call qualities are not available, and no considerably larger clone is one nucleotide away.

The library was made by the immunoSEQ multiplex PCR assay. The paper's data handling went like this. Repertoires were summarized by richness and clonality, and significantly expanded and contracted clones were identified between pre- and post-therapy samples. The table was pulled from immuneACCESS by TCRdb, which kept in-frame rearrangements only. Such tables lose some clones; where checked, under half of the loss comes from unresolved V genes, and the rest has no known cause. From that table come the V and J calls and clone size; the DNA was used to work out D and trimming. This sample gives 18,000 or so clones in total; under 85% of them show up just once. Of the sample, under 9.5% falls within the top ten clones.

Rearrangement joined TRBV9 to TRBJ2-7, with TRBD1 identical over 10 junction bases. This specimen was tumor tissue, taken after neoadjuvant nivolumab, alone or with ipilimumab, at or shortly before surgery. The clonotype was recovered from an adult with non-small cell lung cancer. CDR3 loop: CASSVGLPGTGVYEQYF. The DNA sequence reads TGTGCCAGCAGCGTAGGGCTACCCGGGACAGGGGTCTACGAGCAGTACTTC.